The next 28 T cell receptor beta chains were all read from a single sample in a study of T cell responses to AZD1222 COVID-19 vaccine. The repertoire was sequenced with immunoSEQ multiplex PCR; TCRdb's copy has only in-frame clones and lacks some. In the table there are roughly 110,000 clones, 90% of which are singletons. The sample consisted of peripheral blood, taken 28 days after the second AZD1222 dose. Every receptor here comes from an adult who received the AZD1222 COVID-19 vaccine.

The chain joins TRBV4-3 to TRBJ2-5, with D possibly called TRBD1 or TRBD2 (6 bases each). Trimming removed 3 bases from V and 3 bases from J, with 11 bases in between. The CDR3 spans 14 residues. From germline, CDR1 is LGHNA and CDR2 YSLEER. In DNA, the CDR3 is TGCGCCAGCAGCCACTTGAGGGGGGAAGAGACCCAGTACTTC. Its protein is CASSHLRGEETQYF.

This sequence joins TRBV14 and TRBJ2-3; D is unresolved. The germline CDR1 and CDR2 sequences are SGHDN and FVKESK. This CDR3 is 13 amino acids long. V dropped 8 bases and J dropped 4 bases, with 13 bases sitting between them. In nucleotides, the CDR3 is TGTGCCAGCCACCTCGCCGGTGCAGATACGCAGTATTTT. Translating gives CASHLAGADTQYF. Drawing the rest from reference TRBV14 and TRBJ2-3, the complete variable domain is EAGVTQFPSHSVIEKGQTVTLRCDPISGHDNLYWYRRVMGKEIKFLLHFVKESKQDESGMPNNRFLAERTGGTYSTLKVQPAELEDSGVYFCASHLAGADTQYFGPGTRLTVL.

J is TRBJ1-2 and V is TRBV6-2 or TRBV6-3; no clear D. The length of the CDR3 is 15 residues. Trimming left V 2 bases short and J 1 base short, with 11 bases between. Germline loops: CDR1 MNHEY, CDR2 SVGEGT. CDR3 DNA sequence: TGTGCCAGCAGTTACGGGTCAGTTCTTAACTATGGCTACACCTTC. Amino acid sequence: CASSYGSVLNYGYTF.

The chain uses TRBV7-2 and TRBJ1-4; D is uncertain. V lost 5 bases to trimming and J lost 2 bases, with 9 bases between them. Germline V CDR1 and CDR2: SGHTA, FQGNSA. The CDR3 has 14 residues. The CDR3 nucleotides are TGTGCCAGCAGCCCCGCCCGGACTAATGAAAAACTGTTTTTT. Protein sequence: CASSPARTNEKLFF.

The chain joins TRBV3-1 (or the pseudogene TRBV3-2) to TRBJ1-1, with 8 nucleotides matching TRBD1. The CDR3 loop spans 15 amino acids. From germline, CDR1 is LGHDT and CDR2 YNNKEL (reference sequence). The V gene end was trimmed by 1 base and the J gene end by 3 bases; junction bases not matched to a gene: 4. CDR3 bases: TGTGCCAGCAGCCAAGTCAGGGGGCAGTACACTGAAGCTTTCTTT. Amino acids: CASSQVRGQYTEAFF.

This clone was seen a single time. This sequence joins TRBV6-4 and TRBJ2-3; no firm D call. CDR3 length: 13 residues. Trimming removed 5 bases at V and 2 bases at J, with 8 bases between. Germline CDR1 MRHNA, CDR2 SNTAGT. The CDR3 here is CASSHDHTDTQYF. For the CDR3, the DNA is TGTGCCAGCAGTCATGATCACACAGATACGCAGTATTTT.

In this sample, this clone turned up a few times. V is TRBV7-3 and J is TRBJ2-2; D assignment may be TRBD1 or TRBD2 (6 bases each). V was shortened by 6 bases and J by 0 bases, with 11 bases between the two germline ends. Germline V gene lookup returns CDR1 SGHTA and CDR2 FQGTGA. The CDR3 consists of 15 residues. The CDR3 nucleotides read TGTGCCAGCAGAGATGGGGGGCCGAACACCGGGGAGCTGTTTTTT. This translates into CASRDGGPNTGELFF.

The chain has TRBV12-3 or TRBV12-4 and TRBJ1-1; D is unresolved. This CDR3 contains 12 residues. V was shortened by 7 bases and J by 1 base, with 7 bases between the two germline ends. The DNA for the CDR3 is TGTGCCAGCACCCGGAGGAACACTGAAGCTTTCTTT. This translates into CASTRRNTEAFF.

The rearrangement joins TRBV11-2 to TRBJ2-1; a possible D gene is TRBD2 (6 bases). The V gene lost 1 base and the J gene lost 9 bases, with 10 bases spanning the gap. Germline V gene lookup returns CDR1 SGHAT and CDR2 FQNNGV. There are 13 residues in the CDR3. CDR3 nucleotide sequence: TGTGCCAGCAGCTTAGGTAGGGGAGGTGAGCAGTTCTTC. Its protein is CASSLGRGGEQFF.

This clone was detected only once. V usage is TRBV4-3 and J usage is TRBJ2-3, with TRBD1 matching 7 bases. V was clipped by 1 base and J by 5 bases; unmatched bases: 6. The CDR3 is made up of 15 amino acids. Germline CDR1 and CDR2: LGHNA and YSLEER. CDR3 DNA sequence: TGCGCCAGCAGCCAAGTACAGGGGATGCAAGATACGCAGTATTTT. Its translation is CASSQVQGMQDTQYF.

The chain employs TRBV5-1 and TRBJ2-7; D unresolved. The CDR3 spans 15 residues. V was pared by 0 bases and J by 1 base, with 11 bases between. Germline V gene lookup returns CDR1 SGHRS and CDR2 YFSETQ. CDR3 DNA: TGCGCCAGCAGCTTGGACGGCGGCTGGTCCTACGAGCAGTACTTC. Translation: CASSLDGGWSYEQYF.

The chain recombines TRBV16 with TRBJ1-5; D is unresolved. This CDR3 has 16 residues. CDR1 and CDR2 from the germline V gene are KGHSY and FQNENV. The V end was cut by 5 bases, the J end by 4 bases, with 18 bases between. The CDR3 protein is CASSSILAPRNQPQHF. The CDR3 bases are TGTGCCAGCAGCTCAATCTTGGCCCCAAGGAATCAGCCCCAGCATTTT.

This clone was observed a single time. The chain links TRBV21-1 to TRBJ2-7; whether TRBD2, the table's D call, matches the DNA was not checked. TRBV21-1 is recorded as a pseudogene. The CDR3 is made up of 17 amino acids. The CDR3 sequence is CASSKPPRLAHHYEQYF. The DNA of the CDR3 is TGTGCCAGCAGCAAACCCCCCCGACTAGCGCATCACTACGAGCAGTACTTC.

The rearrangement links TRBV18 to TRBJ1-3, with unresolved D. CDR1 and CDR2 from the germline V gene are KGHSH and LQKENI. The germline V and J ends were trimmed by 2 bases and 0 bases, with 8 bases remaining between them. This CDR3 is 15 amino acids long. DNA for the CDR3: TGTGCCAGCTCACCAGAGGCGGCCTCTGGAAACACCATATATTTT. Its protein product is CASSPEAASGNTIYF.

The chain uses TRBV7-6 and TRBJ2-5; tentative D call: TRBD1 (5 bases). V lost 1 base, J lost 4 bases, and 7 bases lay in between. CDR3 length: 13 residues. Per the germline V gene, CDR1 is SGHVS and CDR2 is FNYEAQ. Here the CDR3 DNA reads TGTGCCAGCAGCTTAGGACAGTTAGAGACCCAGTACTTC. Its protein product is CASSLGQLETQYF.

In DNA, the CDR3 is TGTGCCAGCAGTGAGAACAGACTCCGGGACAGCTATGGCTACACCTTC. Translated, it gives CASSENRLRDSYGYTF. The J gene is TRBJ1-2, the V gene TRBV6-1, with TRBD1 matching 7 bases. The CDR3 loop spans 16 amino acids. V trimming: 3 bases; J trimming: 4 bases; junction bases outside the gene matches: 11. CDR1 is MNHNS and CDR2 is SASEGT in the germline V gene.

The rearrangement joins TRBV10-3 to TRBJ2-3; 8 bases align to TRBD1. J gave up 4 bases and V 11 bases, and 5 bases lay outside the gene matches. Germline V gives CDR1 ENHRY, CDR2 SYGVKD. There are 12 residues in the CDR3. For the CDR3, the DNA is TGTGCCGCCAGGGGGCATGCAGATACGCAGTATTTT. It translates to CAARGHADTQYF.

The chain links TRBV9 to TRBJ2-2; D uncertain. Trimming stripped 3 bases from V and 3 bases from J, with 6 bases between. In germline, CDR1 is SGDLS, CDR2 YYNGEE. The CDR3 has 13 residues. CDR3 DNA sequence: TGTGCCAGCAGCGCAACTTACACCGGGGAGCTGTTTTTT. Its protein is CASSATYTGELFF.

This clone was recorded once. The rearrangement uses TRBV11-1 and TRBJ2-2; unclear D gene. Germline CDR1 reads SGHAT; CDR2 reads FQDESV (reference sequence). V lost 0 bases, J lost 3 bases, and 8 bases lay in between. This CDR3 contains 15 residues. The CDR3 spells CASSLAPVDTGELFF. The CDR3 DNA is TGTGCCAGCAGCTTAGCGCCAGTGGACACCGGGGAGCTGTTTTTT.

The genes are TRBV6-5 and TRBJ1-5; the D gene is possibly TRBD1 (5 bases). Germline V lookup: CDR1 MNHEY, CDR2 SVGAGI. This CDR3 contains 13 residues. The V end was cut by 6 bases, the J end by 2 bases, with 8 bases between. CDR3 amino acids: CASSRDGNQPQHF. In nucleotides, the CDR3 is TGTGCCAGCAGCCGGGACGGCAATCAGCCCCAGCATTTT.

This rearrangement joins TRBV28 to TRBJ2-7; D uncertain. This CDR3 has 13 amino acids. Trimming removed 2 bases from V and 2 bases from J, with 7 bases in between. CDR1 MDHEN and CDR2 SYDVKM come from the germline V gene. The CDR3 reads CASSLDLPYEQYF. The CDR3 nucleotides read TGTGCCAGCAGTTTAGACCTGCCCTACGAGCAGTACTTC.

This sequence joins TRBV21-1 and TRBJ1-2; the listed D gene, TRBD1, was not tested against the DNA. TRBV21-1 is shown as a pseudogene. This CDR3 comprises 21 residues. The CDR3 sequence is CASSKECCPHFGQGEDYGYTF. In DNA, the CDR3 is TGTGCCAGCAGCAAAGAATGCTGTCCTCACTTTGGACAGGGGGAGGACTATGGCTACACCTTC.

The rearrangement uses TRBV2 and TRBJ1-4; TRBD1 aligns across 8 bases. CDR3 length: 15 amino acids. V shed 6 bases, J shed 4 bases, and the junction held 7 bases outside the gene matches. Looked up from germline, CDR1 is SNHLY and CDR2 is FYNNEI. This CDR3 reads CASRSPGQDNEKLFF. CDR3 bases: TGTGCCAGCAGATCACCGGGACAGGATAATGAAAAACTGTTTTTT.

V is TRBV6-5 and J is TRBJ2-2; 10 nucleotides align to TRBD2. Germline V gene data show CDR1 as MNHEY and CDR2 as SVGAGI. CDR3 length: 14 residues. The ends lost 8 bases at V and 6 bases at J; junction bases unmatched: 6. The CDR3 region is CASGPSGGAGELFF. The CDR3 DNA sequence: TGTGCCAGCGGTCCCAGCGGGGGGGCCGGGGAGCTGTTTTTT.

V usage is TRBV24-1 and J usage is TRBJ1-5, with D possibly TRBD1 on 6 matching bases. This CDR3 comprises 13 residues. V lost 9 bases and J lost 5, with 13 bases in between. Germline CDR1 KGHDR, CDR2 SFDVKD. Here the CDR3 DNA reads TGTGCCACCTCTAGGGGGGCCGATCAGCCCCAGCATTTT. It codes for CATSRGADQPQHF.

The chain is built from TRBV27 and TRBJ1-5, with 8 bases that match TRBD1. Trimming removed 6 bases from V and 1 base from J; junction bases left unmatched: 5. The CDR3 totals 15 residues. Germline CDR1 and CDR2: MNHEY and SMNVEV (reference sequence). The CDR3 reads CASSQGAGSNQPQHF. CDR3 sequence (DNA): TGTGCCAGCAGCCAGGGGGCTGGGAGCAATCAGCCCCAGCATTTT.

The gene calls are TRBV27 and TRBJ1-4; D unclear. Trimming removed 4 bases at V and 0 bases at J, with 6 bases between. Germline V gene sequence: CDR1 MNHEY, CDR2 SMNVEV (reference sequence). The CDR3 contains 14 residues. Written as DNA, the CDR3 is TGTGCCAGCAGTTACACGGCAACTAATGAAAAACTGTTTTTT. The encoded protein is CASSYTATNEKLFF.

CDR3 amino acids: CASSSLQGRPGYTF. In DNA, the CDR3 is TGTGCCAGCAGCTCATTACAGGGACGCCCAGGCTACACCTTC. The chain is built from TRBV5-5 and TRBJ1-2; D is possibly TRBD1 (6 bases). The CDR3 loop spans 14 amino acids. V gave up 3 bases and J gave up 8 bases, with 17 bases separating them. The V gene's germline CDR1 is SGHKS and CDR2 YYEKEE (reference sequence).